These T cell receptor beta chains were read from a single sample in a study of blood T cell repertoires in COVID-19. Repertoires were generated with immunoSEQ multiplex PCR, while TCRdb's copy carries only in-frame clones and drops some. The sample contains about 200,000 clones, just under 85% of which appear only once. The sample consisted of peripheral blood. The receptors originated from a human donor with acute or convalescent COVID-19. The donor label of this sample is uncertain. CDR3s include the opening cysteine and the closing phenylalanine or tryptophan.

j_gene	v_gene	CDR3aa
TRBJ2-7	TRBV5-1	CASVPGGLAVGSSYEQYF
TRBJ1-1	TRBV24-1	CATSDTGRNTEAFF
TRBJ1-6	TRBV7-2	CASSFKGVELRNSPLHF
TRBJ1-2	TRBV19	CASRRPDRAYGYTF
TRBJ2-5	TRBV29-1	CSGAGAQETQYF
TRBJ2-5	TRBV7-2	CASSLLGSREGQETQYF
TRBJ2-1	TRBV5-1	CASSVLSLNEQFF
TRBJ2-7	TRBV19	CASKRDYRSPSYEQYF
TRBJ1-5	TRBV29-1	CSVGQFNQPQHF
TRBJ2-3	TRBV7-3	CASRLGLGFTDTQYF
TRBJ2-1	TRBV5-4	CASSLAATRRSYNEQFF
TRBJ2-3	TRBV5-6	CASSFQTDTQYF
TRBJ1-1	TRBV7-9	CASSDRTDNTEAFF
TRBJ2-7	TRBV6-2/TRBV6-3	CASSAKSTGSLEQYF
TRBJ2-1	TRBV7-9	CASSFGTRISSYNEQFF
TRBJ2-2	TRBV7-7	CASSFGSNGELFF